A single T cell receptor beta chain is shown here with its context. Its cognate antigen is unknown. In germline, CDR1 is SEHNR, CDR2 FQNEAQ (reference sequence). The CDR3 sequence is 13 residues long. One entry per CDR3 protein, without DNA, is what TCRdb gives after re-calling the 5' RACE reads. This repertoire includes over 150,000 distinct CDR3 sequences. This sample was included in a study of monozygotic twins with inflammatory bowel disease. Study results and caveats: Clonotype sharing was lower in IBD patients than healthy twins, most markedly with disease activity. Whereas healthy co-twins had higher TCRbeta diversity (inverse Simpson), IBD patients had lower diversity.

The rearrangement joins TRBV7-9 to TRBJ1-5. The receptor was derived from a human donor with ulcerative colitis or Crohn's disease, or a healthy co-twin of an affected twin (not recorded which). Sequencing used blood. The CDR3 loop is CASSLAGYEAQHF.